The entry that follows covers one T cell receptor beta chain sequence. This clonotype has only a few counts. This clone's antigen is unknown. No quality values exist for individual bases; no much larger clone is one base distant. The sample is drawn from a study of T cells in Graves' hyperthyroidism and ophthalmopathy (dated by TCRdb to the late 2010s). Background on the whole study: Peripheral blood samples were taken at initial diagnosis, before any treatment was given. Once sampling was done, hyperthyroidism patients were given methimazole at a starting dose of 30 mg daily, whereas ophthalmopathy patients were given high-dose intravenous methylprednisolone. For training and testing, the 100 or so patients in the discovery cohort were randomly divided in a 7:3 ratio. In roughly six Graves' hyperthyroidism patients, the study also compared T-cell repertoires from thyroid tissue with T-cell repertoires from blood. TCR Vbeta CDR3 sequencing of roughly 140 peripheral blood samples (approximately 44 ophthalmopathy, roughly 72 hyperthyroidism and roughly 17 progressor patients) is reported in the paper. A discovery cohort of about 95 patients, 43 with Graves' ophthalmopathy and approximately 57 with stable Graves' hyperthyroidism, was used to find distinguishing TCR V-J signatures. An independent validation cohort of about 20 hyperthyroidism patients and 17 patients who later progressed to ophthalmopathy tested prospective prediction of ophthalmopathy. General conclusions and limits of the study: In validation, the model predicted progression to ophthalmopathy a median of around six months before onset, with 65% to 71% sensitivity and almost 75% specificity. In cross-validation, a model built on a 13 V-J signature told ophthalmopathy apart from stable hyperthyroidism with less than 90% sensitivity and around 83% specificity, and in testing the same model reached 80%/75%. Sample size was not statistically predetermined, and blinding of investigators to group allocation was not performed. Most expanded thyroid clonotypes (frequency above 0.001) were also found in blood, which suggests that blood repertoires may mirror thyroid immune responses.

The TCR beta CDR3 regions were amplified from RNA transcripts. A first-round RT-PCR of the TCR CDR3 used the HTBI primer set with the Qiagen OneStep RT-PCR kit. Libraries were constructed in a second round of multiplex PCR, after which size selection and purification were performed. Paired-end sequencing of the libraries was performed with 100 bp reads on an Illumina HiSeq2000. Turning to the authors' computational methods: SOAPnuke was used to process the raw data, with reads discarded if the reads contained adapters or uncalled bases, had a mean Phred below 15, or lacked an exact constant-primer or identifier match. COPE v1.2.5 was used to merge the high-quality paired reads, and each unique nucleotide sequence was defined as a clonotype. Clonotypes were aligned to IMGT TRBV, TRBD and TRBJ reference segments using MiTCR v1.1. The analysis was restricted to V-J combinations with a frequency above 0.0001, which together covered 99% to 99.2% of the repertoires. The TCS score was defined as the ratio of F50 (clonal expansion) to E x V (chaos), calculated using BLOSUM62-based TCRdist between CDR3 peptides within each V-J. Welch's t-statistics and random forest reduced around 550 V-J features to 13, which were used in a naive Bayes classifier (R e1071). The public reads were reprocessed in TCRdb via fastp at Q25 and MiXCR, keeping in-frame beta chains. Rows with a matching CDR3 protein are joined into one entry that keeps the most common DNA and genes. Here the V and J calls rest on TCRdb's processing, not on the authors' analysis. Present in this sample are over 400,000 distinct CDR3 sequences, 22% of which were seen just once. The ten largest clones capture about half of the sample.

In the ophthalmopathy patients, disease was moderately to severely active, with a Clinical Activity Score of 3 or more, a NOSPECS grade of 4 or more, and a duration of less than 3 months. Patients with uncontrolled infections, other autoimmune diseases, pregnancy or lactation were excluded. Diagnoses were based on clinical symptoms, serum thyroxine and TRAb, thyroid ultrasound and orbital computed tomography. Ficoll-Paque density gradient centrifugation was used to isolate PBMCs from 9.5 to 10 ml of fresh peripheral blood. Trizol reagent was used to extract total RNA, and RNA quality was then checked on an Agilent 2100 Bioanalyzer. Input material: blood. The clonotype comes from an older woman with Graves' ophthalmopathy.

The DNA sequence is as follows: TGCAGTGCTAAGGCAGGGGTGGAGACCCAGTACTTC. Translated, this gives CSAKAGVETQYF. The V and J genes are TRBV20-1 and TRBJ2-5; the D gene is perhaps TRBD1, on 6 matching bases. CDR1 and CDR2 are drawn from the germline V gene (reference sequence): DFQATT, SNEGSKA. The CDR3 runs 12 residues from the cysteine to the phenylalanine. The CDR3 DNA has 36 bases and is translated from base 1. V loses 4 bases of germline sequence and J loses 5 bases, and the interval between the two ends is 11 bases.